This is a list of T cell receptor beta chains from one sample in a study of T-cell memory formation after mild COVID-19. TCRdb analysed the 5' RACE reads with MiXCR anew, one entry per CDR3 protein. The top ten clones hold 8.5% to 9% of a sample with around 400,000 distinct CDR3 sequences, roughly 24% of them seen once. Sequencing was done on a sample of PBMCs or a T cell subset sorted from them (not recorded which). Source of these receptors: an adult woman who had mild COVID-19 (a few samples of this study predate the infection). Cell type and time point are not known. The CDR3 runs from the conserved cysteine through the conserved F or W. D genes are given only for firm matches. Not all rows give a size; the values are once, few, many and, for expanded clones, a class.

V	size	D	J	CDR3	DNA
TRBV20-1	NA	NA	TRBJ1-5	CSARDPGGDQPQHF	TGCAGTGCTAGAGATCCGGGGGGGGATCAGCCCCAGCATTTT
TRBV11-3	NA	TRBD1	TRBJ1-2	CASSLSGTGRRYGYTF	TGTGCCAGCAGCTTATCCGGGACAGGGCGACGCTATGGCTACACCTTC
TRBV12-3/TRBV12-4	many	TRBD1	TRBJ1-2	CASSLSGGNGYTF	TGTGCCAGCAGTTTGTCAGGGGGCAATGGCTACACCTTC
TRBV7-3	few	NA	TRBJ1-6	CASSSTGGRSPLHF	TGTGCCAGCAGCTCGACGGGTGGTAGGTCACCCCTCCACTTT
TRBV27	few	TRBD2	TRBJ2-1	CASVGLAGDVGSGNEQFF	TGTGCCAGCGTCGGACTAGCGGGAGATGTAGGTTCGGGTAATGAGCAGTTCTTC
TRBV7-6	NA	TRBD2	TRBJ2-1	CASSPRHSGGANEQFF	TGTGCCAGCAGCCCACGACATAGCGGGGGGGCCAATGAGCAGTTCTTC
TRBV5-1	NA	NA	TRBJ2-1	CASSLGGAHSYNEQFF	TGCGCCAGCAGCTTGGGAGGGGCTCACTCCTACAATGAGCAGTTCTTC
TRBV12-3/TRBV12-4	NA	NA	TRBJ1-4	CASSINEKLFF	TGTGCCAGCAGCATTAATGAAAAACTGTTTTTT
TRBV7-9	NA	NA	TRBJ2-7	CASSLVVGSSYEQYF	TGTGCCAGCAGCTTAGTCGTAGGGAGCTCCTACGAGCAGTACTTC
TRBV5-1	many	TRBD2	TRBJ2-5	CASSLGAGGSQETQYF	TGCGCCAGCAGCCTCGGGGCGGGAGGGAGCCAAGAGACCCAGTACTTC
TRBV12-3/TRBV12-4	few	NA	TRBJ1-1	CASSLRRGLGAEAFF	TGTGCCAGCAGTCTGAGAAGGGGCCTTGGGGCTGAAGCTTTCTTT
TRBV12-3/TRBV12-4	NA	TRBD1	TRBJ1-1	CASNFNRGYTEAFF	TGTGCCAGCAACTTCAACAGGGGGTACACTGAAGCTTTCTTT
TRBV20-1	NA	NA	TRBJ1-2	CSAREGTTVHTF	TGCAGTGCTAGAGAGGGGACAACTGTTCACACCTTC
TRBV24-1	few	NA	TRBJ2-1	CATSGSGDFQNEQFF	TGTGCCACCAGCGGATCCGGGGACTTTCAAAATGAGCAGTTCTTC
TRBV12-3/TRBV12-4	NA	TRBD2	TRBJ2-2	CASSLGLAGTTGELFF	TGTGCCAGCAGTTTGGGACTAGCGGGAACTACCGGGGAGCTGTTTTTT
TRBV12-3/TRBV12-4	NA	TRBD1	TRBJ2-5	CASRPGQGEETQYF	TGTGCCAGCAGGCCGGGACAGGGGGAAGAGACCCAGTACTTC
TRBV7-2	NA	NA	TRBJ2-7	CASSPTGGPREEQYF	TGTGCCAGCAGCCCGACGGGTGGCCCGCGAGAGGAGCAGTACTTC
TRBV19	few	TRBD2	TRBJ2-7	CASSIYGGSGTSYEQYF	TGTGCCAGTAGTATTTACGGAGGAAGCGGGACCTCCTACGAGCAGTACTTC
TRBV10-3	NA	NA	TRBJ1-3	CAIPGLGNTIYF	TGTGCCATCCCGGGGCTCGGAAACACCATATATTTT
TRBV5-1	NA	NA	TRBJ1-4	CASSFRSGATNEKLFF	TGCGCCAGCAGCTTCAGATCGGGGGCAACTAATGAAAAACTGTTTTTT
TRBV6-2/TRBV6-3	many	TRBD1	TRBJ2-3	CASSYGQGADTQYF	TGTGCCAGCAGTTACGGACAGGGTGCAGATACGCAGTATTTT
TRBV18	few	TRBD1	TRBJ2-7	CASSPEQGHYEQYF	TGTGCCAGCTCACCCGAACAGGGGCACTACGAGCAGTACTTC
TRBV19	NA	NA	TRBJ1-2	CATYLWGARGYTF	TGTGCCACATACCTTTGGGGGGCCCGCGGCTACACCTTC
TRBV11-2	NA	TRBD2	TRBJ2-1	CASSLSTGGPRSYEQFF	TGTGCCAGCAGCTTGTCAACGGGAGGGCCTCGTTCCTATGAGCAGTTCTTC
TRBV5-1	NA	NA	TRBJ1-2	CASSLGANVPEGYTF	TGCGCCAGCAGCTTGGGGGCCAACGTGCCCGAGGGCTACACCTTC
TRBV10-2	few	NA	TRBJ2-1	CASSESGVSYNEQFF	TGCGCCAGCAGTGAGTCGGGGGTTAGCTACAATGAGCAGTTCTTC
TRBV9	NA	NA	TRBJ2-7	CASSVSVTYEQYF	TGTGCCAGCAGCGTTAGCGTAACCTACGAGCAGTACTTC
TRBV6-5	NA	NA	TRBJ2-5	CASSPRIQETQYF	TGTGCCAGCAGTCCCCGGATACAAGAGACCCAGTACTTC
TRBV27	few	NA	TRBJ2-2	CASRFLDGELFF	TGTGCCAGCCGCTTCCTGGACGGGGAGCTGTTTTTT
TRBV6-5	NA	TRBD1	TRBJ1-2	CASSLNHGQGANYGYTF	TGTGCCAGCAGTCTTAACCACGGACAGGGCGCCAACTATGGCTACACCTTC
TRBV5-4	few	NA	TRBJ1-1	CASSFGQNEMNTEAFF	TGTGCCAGCAGCTTTGGCCAGAATGAGATGAACACTGAAGCTTTCTTT
TRBV3-1	NA	NA	TRBJ2-6	CASSHPRLSGANVLTF	TGTGCCAGCAGCCACCCACGGCTCTCTGGGGCCAACGTCCTGACTTTC
TRBV12-3/TRBV12-4	few	NA	TRBJ2-3	CASSFSRPSTDTQYF	TGTGCCAGCAGTTTTTCTAGACCGAGCACAGATACGCAGTATTTT
TRBV27	few	NA	TRBJ1-5	CASSRTIDQPQHF	TGTGCCAGCAGTAGGACAATCGATCAGCCCCAGCATTTT
TRBV7-9	few	TRBD2	TRBJ2-1	CASSLEGLAINEQFF	TGTGCCAGCAGCTTGGAGGGACTAGCGATCAATGAGCAGTTCTTC
TRBV4-1	NA	NA	TRBJ2-2	CASSQEGLAANTGELFF	TGCGCCAGCAGCCAAGAAGGTCTCGCAGCGAACACCGGGGAGCTGTTTTTT
TRBV5-1	NA	NA	TRBJ2-1	CASSPSSGEQFF	TGCGCCAGCAGCCCCAGTAGTGGTGAGCAGTTCTTC
TRBV20-1	NA	NA	TRBJ1-4	CSALRVANEKLFF	TGCAGTGCTTTACGCGTGGCTAATGAAAAACTGTTTTTT
TRBV3-1	NA	NA	TRBJ1-2	CASSQLPPPESYGYTF	TGTGCCAGCAGCCAACTCCCACCCCCGGAATCCTATGGCTACACCTTC
TRBV5-5	NA	NA	TRBJ1-5	CASSYRQTDQPQHF	TGTGCCAGCAGCTACAGACAGACGGATCAGCCCCAGCATTTT
TRBV30	NA	NA	TRBJ2-1	CAWSNVGAGRSEQFF	TGTGCCTGGAGCAACGTTGGAGCAGGTCGAAGTGAGCAGTTCTTC
TRBV7-9	few	NA	TRBJ2-5	CASSQGVGGGETQYF	TGTGCCAGCAGCCAAGGGGTCGGGGGCGGAGAGACCCAGTACTTC
TRBV7-9	few	TRBD2	TRBJ2-1	CASSLGLAEDNEQFF	TGTGCCAGCAGCTTAGGTCTAGCGGAGGACAATGAGCAGTTCTTC
TRBV12-3/TRBV12-4	NA	TRBD2	TRBJ2-1	CASSRRLAGQYNEQFF	TGTGCCAGCAGCCGACGACTAGCGGGCCAGTACAATGAGCAGTTCTTC
TRBV7-9	few	NA	TRBJ2-7	CASSSPRRGGDEQYF	TGTGCCAGCAGCTCACCACGTAGGGGAGGCGACGAGCAGTACTTC
TRBV6-6	few	NA	TRBJ2-3	CASGATDTQYF	TGTGCCAGCGGGGCCACAGATACGCAGTATTTT
TRBV29-1	NA	TRBD2	TRBJ2-3	CSVAEAGELEVDTQYF	TGCAGCGTCGCTGAAGCGGGAGAATTGGAGGTAGATACGCAGTATTTT
TRBV12-3/TRBV12-4	few	TRBD2	TRBJ2-5	CASSLGLAVQETQYF	TGTGCCAGCAGTTTGGGACTAGCGGTACAAGAGACCCAGTACTTC
TRBV7-2	once	NA	TRBJ2-3	CASSFTFTDTQYF	TGTGCCAGCAGCTTTACGTTCACAGATACGCAGTATTTT
TRBV20-1	NA	NA	TRBJ1-1	CSALSRLNTEAFF	TGCAGTGCGCTCTCTAGGCTGAACACTGAAGCTTTCTTT